Shown below are 6 T cell receptor beta chains from a single sample sequenced in a study of T cell responses to AZD1222 COVID-19 vaccine (dated by TCRdb to the early 2020s). The label giving this sample's time point can be read as: baseline before first vaccination. The library relied on the immunoSEQ multiplex PCR assay. TCRdb provides this immuneACCESS table in a form limited to in-frame rearrangements. Some clones are lacking; in checked studies, under half of them reflect an unresolved V gene, and why the rest are absent is not known. This sample has around 80,000 clones in its table, and more than 90% of those were observed once. The ten largest clones represent about 5% of the sample. The sample consisted of peripheral blood, taken on day 0 of AZD1222 vaccination. The receptors derive from an adult in good health.

This clone showed up just once. The rearrangement joins TRBV7-9 to TRBJ2-1, with 10 bases that match TRBD1. The germline gives CDR1 SEHNR, CDR2 FQNEAQ (reference sequence). CDR3 length: 15 residues. Germline trimming cut 6 bases from V and 3 bases from J; bases unmatched to any gene: 5. CDR3 nucleotides: TGTGCCAGCAGAATGGGACAGGGGTACTACAATGAGCAGTTCTTC. Protein: CASRMGQGYYNEQFF.

This clone has more than one count but fewer than ten. The genes are TRBV28 and TRBJ2-2; 10 nucleotides align to TRBD1. The V gene end was trimmed by 2 bases and the J gene end by 3 bases; junction bases not matched to a gene: 0. CDR1 and CDR2 (germline): MDHEN, SYDVKM. The CDR3 extends over 15 amino acids. The chain's CDR3 is CASSLGTGDTGELFF. CDR3 sequence (DNA): TGTGCCAGCAGTTTAGGGACAGGGGACACCGGGGAGCTGTTTTTT. Filled out from reference TRBV28 and TRBJ2-2, the complete variable domain reads DVKVTQSSRYLVKRTGEKVFLECVQDMDHENMFWYRQDPGLGLRLIYFSYDVKMKEKGDIPEGYSVSREKKERFSLILESASTNQTSMYLCASSLGTGDTGELFFGEGSRLTVL.

This chain connects TRBV10-3 to TRBJ1-1; 7 bases map to TRBD1. Trimming took 11 bases from V and 1 from J; bases not matched to a gene: 10. The CDR3 runs 14 residues. The V gene's germline CDR1 is ENHRY and CDR2 SYGVKD. Here the CDR3 DNA reads TGTGCCTTAAGGCGAGGGGGCGCGAACACTGAAGCTTTCTTT. Translating it yields CALRRGGANTEAFF.

The rearrangement joins TRBV7-3 to TRBJ2-3, with unresolved D. This CDR3 has 12 amino acids. Germline V CDR1 and CDR2: SGHTA, FQGTGA. The V end was cut by 3 bases, the J end by 0 bases, with 1 base between. The CDR3 DNA sequence: TGTGCCAGCAGCTTCAGCACAGATACGCAGTATTTT. Its translation: CASSFSTDTQYF.

The CDR3 sequence is CASSQSDYNSPLHF. The DNA for the CDR3 is TGTGCCAGCAGCCAATCAGACTATAATTCACCCCTCCACTTT. This chain connects TRBV3-1 (or the pseudogene TRBV3-2) to TRBJ1-6; D ambiguous. Trimming removed 2 bases at V and 3 bases at J, with 5 bases between. The CDR3 totals 14 residues. Germline V gene data show CDR1 as LGHDT and CDR2 as YNNKEL (reference sequence).

The chain has TRBV28 and TRBJ1-1, with D unresolved. Trimming cost V 2 bases and J 1 base, with 5 bases left between them. Germline lookup yields CDR1 MDHEN and CDR2 SYDVKM. This CDR3 has 13 residues. The CDR3 sequence: CASSLQWNTEAFF. DNA of the CDR3: TGTGCCAGCAGTTTACAATGGAACACTGAAGCTTTCTTT.